This TCR beta chain was identified in a study of T cell responses to AZD1222 COVID-19 vaccine. The CDR3 spans 17 residues. Trimming cost V 5 bases and J 2 bases; bases outside gene matches: 11. Germline V CDR1 and CDR2: SGHAT, FQNNGV. Using immunoSEQ multiplex PCR, the repertoire was profiled, and TCRdb retains in-frame clones only, with some absent. The table has approximately 67,000 clones, roughly nine tenths seen once; the top ten hold approximately 30%. Source: peripheral blood, taken 28 days after the second AZD1222 dose. V and J are TRBV11-2 and TRBJ2-3; 9 bases line up with TRBD1. The TCR originated in an adult who received the AZD1222 COVID-19 vaccine. CDR3 protein: CASSPWTGASVTDTQYF. In DNA form, the CDR3 reads TGTGCCAGCAGCCCCTGGACAGGGGCTAGTGTCACAGATACGCAGTATTTT. Using reference TRBV11-2 and TRBJ2-3 for the parts outside the CDR3, the full variable domain is EAGVAQSPRYKIIEKRQSVAFWCNPISGHATLYWYQQILGQGPKLLIQFQNNGVVDDSQLPKDRFSAERLKGVDSTLKIQPAKLEDSAVYLCASSPWTGASVTDTQYFGPGTRLTVL.